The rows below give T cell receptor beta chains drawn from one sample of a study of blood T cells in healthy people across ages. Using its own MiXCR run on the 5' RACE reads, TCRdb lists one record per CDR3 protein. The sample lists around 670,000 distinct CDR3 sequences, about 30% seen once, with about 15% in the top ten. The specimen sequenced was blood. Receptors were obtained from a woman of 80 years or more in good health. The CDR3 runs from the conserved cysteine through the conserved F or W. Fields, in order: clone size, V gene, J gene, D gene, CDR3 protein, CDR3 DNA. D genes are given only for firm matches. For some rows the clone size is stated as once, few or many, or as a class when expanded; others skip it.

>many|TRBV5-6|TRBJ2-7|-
CASSLYQVYEQYF
TGTGCCAGCAGCTTGTATCAGGTCTACGAGCAGTACTTC
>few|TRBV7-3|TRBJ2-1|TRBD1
CASSRTGASSYNEQFF
TGTGCCAGCAGCCGGACAGGGGCCAGCTCCTACAATGAGCAGTTCTTC
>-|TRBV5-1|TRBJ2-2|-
CASSSRTGNTGELFF
TGCGCCAGCAGCTCTCGCACAGGGAACACCGGGGAGCTGTTTTTT
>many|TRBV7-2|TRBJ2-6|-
CASSRRVTGANVLTF
TGTGCCAGCAGCCGCAGGGTTACTGGGGCCAACGTCCTGACTTTC
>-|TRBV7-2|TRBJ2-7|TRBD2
CVSSLELAGYEQYF
TGTGTCAGCAGCTTAGAACTAGCGGGGTATGAGCAGTACTTC
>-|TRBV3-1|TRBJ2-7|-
CANSQDLGREQYF
TGTGCCAACAGCCAAGATTTAGGAAGGGAGCAGTACTTC
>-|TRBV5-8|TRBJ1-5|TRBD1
CASSLVGQSNSNQPQHF
TGTGCCAGCAGCTTGGTGGGACAGAGTAATAGCAATCAGCCCCAGCATTTT
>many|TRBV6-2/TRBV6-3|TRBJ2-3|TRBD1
CASSIRTGGDTQYF
TGTGCCAGCAGTATTCGGACAGGGGGCGATACGCAGTATTTT
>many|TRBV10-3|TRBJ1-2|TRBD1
CAIYDYRDRENGYTF
TGTGCCATCTATGACTACCGGGACAGGGAAAATGGCTACACCTTC
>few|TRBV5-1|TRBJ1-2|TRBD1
CASQPRTGGYGYTF
TGCGCCAGCCAGCCTCGGACAGGTGGCTATGGCTACACCTTC
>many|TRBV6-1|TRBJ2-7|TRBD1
CASSGDSVSYEQYF
TGTGCCAGCAGCGGGGACAGCGTCTCCTACGAGCAGTACTTC
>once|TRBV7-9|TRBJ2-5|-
CASSYLRAGVGETQYF
TGTGCCAGCAGTTACCTACGAGCGGGTGTGGGAGAGACCCAGTACTTC
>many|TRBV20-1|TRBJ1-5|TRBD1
CSARAETGPAYSNQPQHF
TGCAGTGCTAGAGCTGAGACAGGGCCGGCGTATAGCAATCAGCCCCAGCATTTT
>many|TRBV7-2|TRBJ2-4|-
CASSLSSKNIQYF
TGTGCCAGCAGCTTATCGTCCAAAAACATTCAGTACTTC
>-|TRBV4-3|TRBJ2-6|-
CASSQDKGRGSGANVLTF
TGCGCCAGCAGCCAAGATAAGGGGAGAGGATCTGGGGCCAACGTCCTGACTTTC
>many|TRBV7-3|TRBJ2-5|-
CASSRTVGAIETQYF
TGTGCCAGCAGCCGCACAGTAGGGGCCATAGAGACCCAGTACTTC
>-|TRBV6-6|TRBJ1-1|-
CASRNRARGTEAFF
TGTGCCAGCAGAAACAGGGCACGGGGAACTGAAGCTTTCTTT
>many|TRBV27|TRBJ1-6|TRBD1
CASSRQGNNSPLHF
TGTGCCAGCAGTCGACAGGGAAACAATTCACCCCTCCACTTT
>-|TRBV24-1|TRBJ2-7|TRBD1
CATSDPGTGNTYEQYF
TGTGCCACCAGTGACCCGGGGACAGGGAATACCTACGAGCAGTACTTC
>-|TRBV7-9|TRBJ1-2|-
CASSFSTNYGYTF
TGTGCCAGCAGCTTTTCCACTAACTATGGCTACACCTTC
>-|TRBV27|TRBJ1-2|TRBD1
CASSPNRGGYRGYTF
TGTGCCAGCAGTCCTAACAGGGGAGGGTATCGGGGCTACACCTTC
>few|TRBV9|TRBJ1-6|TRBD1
CASSFRTGPLHF
TGTGCCAGCAGCTTCCGGACAGGACCCCTCCACTTT
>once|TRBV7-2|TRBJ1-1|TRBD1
CASSKDRYEAFF
TGTGCCAGCAGCAAGGACAGGTATGAAGCTTTCTTT
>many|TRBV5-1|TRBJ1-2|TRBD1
CASSRSGTETGGYGYTF
TGCGCCAGCAGCCGATCCGGGACAGAAACTGGGGGCTATGGCTACACCTTC
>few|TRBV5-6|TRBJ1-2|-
CASSTLGGIVGYTF
TGTGCCAGCAGCACTCTCGGGGGCATAGTAGGCTACACCTTC
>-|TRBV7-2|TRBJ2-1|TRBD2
CASSLAHRGRAYEQFF
TGTGCCAGCAGCTTAGCGCACCGTGGGAGGGCCTATGAGCAGTTCTTC
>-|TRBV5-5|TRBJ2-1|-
CASSLTMWGYEQFF
TGTGCCAGCAGCCTGACGATGTGGGGCTATGAGCAGTTCTTC
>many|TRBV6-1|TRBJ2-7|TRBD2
CASRNPIAGGISYEQYF
TGTGCCAGCAGGAATCCTATAGCGGGGGGGATATCCTACGAGCAGTACTTC
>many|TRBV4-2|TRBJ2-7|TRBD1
CASSQATGETEQYF
TGTGCCAGCAGCCAAGCGACAGGGGAAACCGAGCAGTACTTC
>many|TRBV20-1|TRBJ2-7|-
CSAQGGPSYEQYF
TGCAGTGCGCAGGGGGGGCCCTCCTACGAGCAGTACTTC
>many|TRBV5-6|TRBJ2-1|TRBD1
CASSWGDRDEQFF
TGTGCCAGCAGCTGGGGAGACAGGGATGAGCAGTTCTTC
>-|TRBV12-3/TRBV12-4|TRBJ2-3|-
CASSLRQGRADVQYF
TGTGCCAGCAGTTTAAGGCAGGGGAGAGCAGATGTGCAGTATTTT
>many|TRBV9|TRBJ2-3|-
CASSVARTDTQYF
TGTGCCAGCAGCGTCGCCCGGACGGATACGCAGTATTTT
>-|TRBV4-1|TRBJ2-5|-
CTSSRGETQYF
TGCACCAGCAGTCGAGGGGAGACCCAGTACTTC
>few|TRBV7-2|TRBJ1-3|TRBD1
CASSLVVSGTGSYIRRNTIYF
TGTGCCAGCAGCTTAGTAGTGTCCGGGACAGGGTCTTACATCCGACGAAACACCATATATTTT